This T cell receptor (beta chain) was retrieved from a study of blood T cell repertoires in COVID-19. As for the study in general: Both acute and convalescent COVID-19 samples were obtained from the United States, Italy and Spain. PBMCs, B-cell-depleted T cells, or T cells were the source of the cDNA or gDNA that made up the material.

This CDR3 has 15 residues. Germline CDR1 is SGHTA and CDR2 is FQGTGA. V shed 2 bases, J shed 2 bases, and the junction held 4 bases outside the gene matches. Only in-frame clones appear in the TCRdb table, and some are missing; sequencing was by immunoSEQ multiplex PCR. Among approximately 100,000 clones listed, approximately 85% were seen once. This clone appeared a single time. This chain uses TRBV7-3 with TRBJ2-5; 8 nucleotides agree with TRBD1. Sequenced material: peripheral blood. This sequence originates from a human donor in a cohort sampled during active COVID-19. The CDR3 reads CASSLYGTGQETQYF. In DNA, the CDR3 is TGTGCCAGCAGCTTATACGGGACAGGACAAGAGACCCAGTACTTC.